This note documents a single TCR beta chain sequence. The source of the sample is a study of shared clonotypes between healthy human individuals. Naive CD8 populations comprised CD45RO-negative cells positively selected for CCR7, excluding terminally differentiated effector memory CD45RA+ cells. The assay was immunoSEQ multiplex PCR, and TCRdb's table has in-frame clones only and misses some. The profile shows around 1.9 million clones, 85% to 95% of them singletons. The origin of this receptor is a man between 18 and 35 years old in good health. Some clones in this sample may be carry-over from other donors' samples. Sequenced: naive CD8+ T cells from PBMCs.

The CDR3 reads CASSHLLAGGPEETQYF. Here the CDR3 DNA reads TGCGCCAGCAGCCATCTACTAGCGGGAGGGCCGGAAGAGACCCAGTACTTC. This sequence joins TRBV4-1 and TRBJ2-5; TRBD2 aligns across 13 bases. CDR1 and CDR2 from the germline V gene are MGHRA and YSYEKL. V was clipped by 3 bases and J by 3 bases; unmatched bases: 7. The CDR3 loop spans 17 amino acids.